This is a list of T cell receptor beta chains from one sample in a study of blood T cell repertoires in COVID-19. The repertoire was sequenced with immunoSEQ multiplex PCR; TCRdb's copy has only in-frame clones and lacks some. The sample consists of about 140,000 clones, over 65% of them appearing once. Sequencing used peripheral blood. These receptors came from a woman of 80 years or more with active or convalescent COVID-19. CDR3s include the opening cysteine and the closing phenylalanine or tryptophan. The D gene is left open where the match is weak. The size field is filled for only some rows; it gives once, few, many or a size class.

13 | TRBJ2-5 | TRBD2 | TRBV12-3/TRBV12-4 | . | TGTGCCAGCAGTTTTCGCGGGGGAGAGACCCAGTACTTC | CASSFRGGETQYF
14 | TRBJ2-2 | . | TRBV7-9 | . | TGTGCCAGCAGCTTAGGAGGGTCCACCGGGGAGCTGTTTTTT | CASSLGGSTGELFF
14 | TRBJ2-5 | TRBD2 | TRBV6-5 | few | TGTGCCGCGCGGACTAGCGGGGCCACGGAGACCCAGTACTTC | CAARTSGATETQYF
15 | TRBJ1-4 | TRBD1 | TRBV11-2 | . | TGTGCCAGCAGGAACAGGGGCGCAACTAATGAAAAACTGTTTTTT | CASRNRGATNEKLFF
14 | TRBJ2-3 | . | TRBV19 | . | TGTGCCAGTAGTATTATGGCCAGCACAGATACGCAGTATTTT | CASSIMASTDTQYF
14 | TRBJ2-1 | . | TRBV6-5 | . | TGTGCCACCCAGTTCAGGGCCTCCTACAATGAGCAGTTCTTC | CATQFRASYNEQFF
12 | TRBJ1-2 | . | TRBV30 | . | TGTGCCTGGAAAGAGGGCCTAAAGGGCTACACCTTC | CAWKEGLKGYTF
14 | TRBJ1-2 | . | TRBV28 | . | TGTGCCAGCACCTTATCCGACAGCCCCTATGGCTACACCTTC | CASTLSDSPYGYTF
15 | TRBJ2-3 | TRBD2 | TRBV12-5 | . | TGTGCTAGTTCGGGGACTAGCGGGATTGGGGATACGCAGTATTTT | CASSGTSGIGDTQYF
16 | TRBJ2-1 | TRBD1 | TRBV7-9 | . | TGTGCCAGCAGCTTATACGGGACAGGGGTTTCAGATGAGCAGTTCTTC | CASSLYGTGVSDEQFF
15 | TRBJ2-2 | . | TRBV13 | . | TGTGCCAGCAGCTTCTTCGGGACTGCTACAGGGGAGCTGTTTTTT | CASSFFGTATGELFF
12 | TRBJ2-5 | . | TRBV19 | . | TGTGCCACTAGAGGGGGAGGGGAGACCCAGTACTTC | CATRGGGETQYF
16 | TRBJ1-5 | TRBD1 | TRBV19 | . | TGTGCCAGTAGTACTTCAGGGGGCTTTGGCAATCAGCCCCAGCATTTT | CASSTSGGFGNQPQHF
17 | TRBJ2-7 | TRBD2 | TRBV6-2/TRBV6-3 | . | TGTGCCAGCAGCCCGGGACTAGTTTTTCGTTTAGCCTACGAGCAGTACTTC | CASSPGLVFRLAYEQYF